Listed below are T cell receptor beta chains from one sample, sequenced in a study of cytomegalovirus exposure and HLA in healthy donors. Using immunoSEQ multiplex PCR, the repertoire was profiled, and TCRdb retains in-frame clones only, with some absent. The data contain about 130,000 clones, approximately 79% of them singletons. The source material was PBMCs. The receptors come from a man between 35 and 55 years old in good health and CMV-seropositive. CDR3s include the opening cysteine and the closing phenylalanine or tryptophan. Clone size is shown for a subset of rows, as once, few, many or a class of expanded clone.

v_gene: TRBV7-3; abundance: NA; CDR3aa: CASSKGVNEQFF
v_gene: TRBV11-2; abundance: NA; CDR3aa: CASSLLAGGNYEQYF
v_gene: TRBV30; abundance: few; CDR3aa: CAGRVTEAFF
v_gene: TRBV10-1; abundance: few; CDR3aa: CASSVGGRGDGYTF
v_gene: TRBV28; abundance: NA; CDR3aa: CASSTHRIYSYEQYF
v_gene: TRBV19; abundance: NA; CDR3aa: CASKTTGIHYEQYF
v_gene: TRBV6-1; abundance: NA; CDR3aa: CASRRTSGSLETQYF
v_gene: TRBV5-8; abundance: few; CDR3aa: CASSLYGLADYTDTQYF
v_gene: TRBV18; abundance: NA; CDR3aa: CASSPSDTGELFF
v_gene: TRBV6-1; abundance: NA; CDR3aa: CASSEVRSFGTQYF
v_gene: TRBV5-4; abundance: NA; CDR3aa: CASSPTGTGTYEQYF
v_gene: TRBV18; abundance: few; CDR3aa: CASSPQGIDGYTF
v_gene: TRBV6-1; abundance: NA; CDR3aa: CASSELRQETQYF
v_gene: TRBV5-1; abundance: NA; CDR3aa: CASSSQGGSYNEQFF
v_gene: TRBV11-1; abundance: NA; CDR3aa: CASSLAGTGGDTEAFF
v_gene: TRBV6-5; abundance: NA; CDR3aa: CASRQGGNTEAFF
v_gene: TRBV18; abundance: NA; CDR3aa: CASSSSSPYEQYF
v_gene: TRBV28; abundance: NA; CDR3aa: CASRHDETEIWNQPQHF
v_gene: TRBV19; abundance: once; CDR3aa: CASSPSRGSYEQYF
v_gene: TRBV2; abundance: few; CDR3aa: CASSAGKGNSPLHF
v_gene: TRBV7-8; abundance: NA; CDR3aa: CASYRGDSYEQYF
v_gene: TRBV19; abundance: NA; CDR3aa: CASSSSGRAEDEQYF
v_gene: TRBV28; abundance: NA; CDR3aa: CASSTRNTEAFF
v_gene: TRBV5-1; abundance: NA; CDR3aa: CASSRGTSGSGEDTQYF
v_gene: TRBV6-5; abundance: NA; CDR3aa: CASSPGGSGANVLTF
v_gene: TRBV4-2; abundance: NA; CDR3aa: CASSQPGGGTYEQYF
v_gene: TRBV6-1; abundance: NA; CDR3aa: CASSERTGPQLYGYTF
v_gene: TRBV5-1; abundance: NA; CDR3aa: CASSSLSASYNEQFF
v_gene: TRBV30; abundance: once; CDR3aa: CAWSTPGGANEKLFF
v_gene: TRBV27; abundance: NA; CDR3aa: CASSLGGQRNTEAFF
v_gene: TRBV7-2; abundance: NA; CDR3aa: CASSFSGSSYNEQFF
v_gene: TRBV19; abundance: NA; CDR3aa: CASSNQGFDYGYTF
v_gene: TRBV5-1; abundance: NA; CDR3aa: CASSLTTRGPNGELFF
v_gene: TRBV15; abundance: NA; CDR3aa: CATSRDPGGGREQFF
v_gene: TRBV7-9; abundance: NA; CDR3aa: CASSYQGSNQPQHF
v_gene: TRBV2; abundance: NA; CDR3aa: CASKGLLNTGELFF
v_gene: TRBV7-9; abundance: few; CDR3aa: CASSYGQNTEAFF
v_gene: TRBV15; abundance: once; CDR3aa: CATSRDRALEAFF
v_gene: TRBV10-1; abundance: NA; CDR3aa: CASSDGGLDTEAFF
v_gene: TRBV29-1; abundance: once; CDR3aa: CSAHRGTQETQYF
v_gene: TRBV4-1; abundance: NA; CDR3aa: CASSQAPGLLYGYTF
v_gene: TRBV2; abundance: few; CDR3aa: CASNWREVSTDTQYF
v_gene: TRBV4-2; abundance: NA; CDR3aa: CASSFLNTGELFF
v_gene: TRBV18; abundance: NA; CDR3aa: CASSRGTEETQYF
v_gene: TRBV2; abundance: NA; CDR3aa: CASSLGEGGYGYTF
v_gene: TRBV7-9; abundance: NA; CDR3aa: CASSLEGGRGLRETQYF